This T cell receptor (beta chain) was identified in a study of blood T cell repertoires in COVID-19. Background on the study: Samples representing acute and convalescent COVID-19 were sourced from the United States, Italy and Spain.

Clones were sequenced by immunoSEQ multiplex PCR, and TCRdb holds only the in-frame ones, with some missing. The sample gives 140,000 to 150,000 clones, 86% of which show up once; around 4.5% is in the top ten. The sequence was collected from a man between 50 and 59 years old who had recovered from COVID-19. Specimen: PBMCs or T cells enriched from blood (not recorded which).

The CDR3 coding sequence is TGCGCCAGCAGCTTGGGGCCCACCGGGGAGCTGTTTTTT. Translating gives CASSLGPTGELFF. The chain links TRBV5-1 to TRBJ2-2; no reliable D call. This CDR3 contains 13 residues. The germline V and J ends were trimmed by 0 bases and 4 bases, with 4 bases remaining between them. Germline-derived CDR1 and CDR2 are SGHRS and YFSETQ.